These 10 T cell receptor beta chains were all obtained from the same sample, sequenced in a study of identifying expanded T cells in peripheral blood. The method was immunoSEQ multiplex PCR; TCRdb's version includes in-frame clones alone and lacks a portion of them. The sample carries over 90,000 clones, approximately 88% recorded once. The sequenced sample consisted of blood. The receptor set was obtained from a person aged 18 to 69 in good health.

The chain recombines TRBV6-4 with TRBJ2-5; 7 bases align to TRBD2. The CDR3 runs to 16 residues. Germline CDR1 reads MRHNA; CDR2 reads SNTAGT. V lost 8 bases, J lost 5 bases, and 17 bases stayed unmatched. CDR3 DNA: TGTGCCAGCGAGGGTGAGGGGCGGGAGTGGGTGGAGACCCAGTACTTC. This translates into CASEGEGREWVETQYF.

The genes are TRBV13 and TRBJ1-3; no reliable D call. V was shortened by 5 bases and J by 0 bases, with 14 bases between the two germline ends. The germline V gene has CDR1 PRHDT and CDR2 FYEKMQ (reference sequence). There are 16 residues in the CDR3. This CDR3 reads CASSLWTATSGNTIYF. Written as DNA, the CDR3 is TGTGCCAGCAGCCTGTGGACGGCTACCTCTGGAAACACCATATATTTT.

The V and J genes are TRBV7-2 and TRBJ1-2, with 8 nucleotides matching TRBD1. Germline CDR1 reads SGHTA; CDR2 reads FQGNSA. Unmatched junction bases numbered 9, after V lost 5 bases and J lost 7 bases. CDR3 length: 14 residues. CDR3 loop: CASSPRQGAPGYTF. The CDR3 DNA is TGTGCCAGCAGCCCCCGGCAGGGGGCTCCTGGCTACACCTTC.

The chain employs TRBV7-9 and TRBJ2-1; TRBD2 agrees at 10 bases. Germline CDR1 is SEHNR and CDR2 is FQNEAQ (reference sequence). J was trimmed by 7 bases and V by 0 bases; bases with no gene match: 6. The CDR3 is 16 residues long. The chain's CDR3 is CASSLALAGVGNEQFF. The DNA for the CDR3 is TGTGCCAGCAGCTTAGCGCTAGCGGGAGTAGGTAATGAGCAGTTCTTC.

This clone was detected only once. This chain uses TRBV4-1 with TRBJ1-1; D not resolved. Looked up from germline, CDR1 is MGHRA and CDR2 is YSYEKL. Trimming shortened V by 7 bases and J by 0 bases, and 12 bases separated the two germline ends. This CDR3 contains 14 residues. For the CDR3, the DNA is TGCGCCAGCAAGACCGGACGTATGAACACTGAAGCTTTCTTT. This gives the protein CASKTGRMNTEAFF.

This rearrangement joins TRBV7-6 to TRBJ1-4; 7 positions match TRBD1. The CDR3 has 15 amino acids. Germline CDR1 is SGHVS and CDR2 is FNYEAQ. The J segment lost 7 bases and the V segment lost 4 bases, leaving 9 bases of the junction unmatched. CDR3 in DNA: TGTGCCAGCAGCTCCCTCACAGGGGATGGTGAAAAACTGTTTTTT. Translated, it gives CASSSLTGDGEKLFF.

J is TRBJ2-1 and V is TRBV29-1; D tentatively fits TRBD1 or TRBD2 (6 bases each). V lost 8 bases to trimming and J lost 8 bases, with 16 bases between them. Per germline, CDR1 SQVTM and CDR2 ANQGSEA. The CDR3 extends over 12 amino acids. The CDR3 coding sequence is TGCAGCTGTGAGGGGGAGGTCCATGAGCAGTTCTTC. Its protein product is CSCEGEVHEQFF.

This clone came up once. The chain links TRBV9 to TRBJ2-1; 14 bases align to TRBD2. This CDR3 region has 17 residues. Germline V gene sequence: CDR1 SGDLS, CDR2 YYNGEE. The junction had 5 bases not matched to a gene; V was cut back by 2 bases and J by 4 bases. The CDR3 protein is CASSVSGTSGGYNEQFF. CDR3 DNA: TGTGCCAGCAGCGTTTCGGGGACTAGCGGGGGATACAATGAGCAGTTCTTC.

The chain employs TRBV4-3 and TRBJ1-1; 11 nucleotides match TRBD1. V gave up 3 bases and J gave up 1 base; unmatched junction bases: 7. From germline, CDR1 is LGHNA and CDR2 YSLEER. The length of the CDR3 is 17 residues. This CDR3 reads CASSQLEGTGGNTEAFF. The DNA for the CDR3 is TGCGCCAGCAGCCAGCTGGAGGGGACAGGGGGGAACACTGAAGCTTTCTTT.

This clone is a singleton in its sample. The chain joins TRBV29-1 to TRBJ1-2, with 7 positions matching TRBD1. Germline CDR1 is SQVTM and CDR2 is ANQGSEA. V shed 5 bases and J 0 bases; nucleotides not matched to a gene: 6. This CDR3 is 14 amino acids long. The DNA of the CDR3 is TGCAGCGTTACGGGGACAGAGTCTAACTATGGCTACACCTTC. This gives the protein CSVTGTESNYGYTF. Full variable domain (remainder filled in from reference TRBV29-1 and TRBJ1-2): SAVISQKPSRDICQRGTSLTIQCQVDSQVTMMFWYRQQPGQSLTLIATANQGSEATYESGFVIDKFPISRPNLTFSTLTVSNMSPEDSSIYLCSVTGTESNYGYTFGSGTRLTVV.